This is a list of T cell receptor beta chains from one sample in a study of OX40 agonist ivuxolimab in advanced cancers. Using immunoSEQ multiplex PCR, the repertoire was profiled, and TCRdb retains in-frame clones only, with some absent. Among roughly 92,000 clones listed, about 92% were seen once. Specimen: CD4+ or CD8+ T cells sorted from blood, collected in a trial of the OX40 agonist ivuxolimab. Receptors were obtained from an adult with an advanced solid tumor such as melanoma, head and neck, liver or kidney cancer. Both conserved end residues are part of each CDR3. D genes are given only for firm matches. Expanded clones get a size class; other rows say once, few or many, or leave the size out.

DNA	CDR3	D	size	J	V
TGCGCCAGCAGCCTGCGACTAGCGCTCAGCTCCTACAATGAGCAGTTCTTC	CASSLRLALSSYNEQFF	TRBD2	-	TRBJ2-1	TRBV4-1
TGTGCCAGCAGTTACTCGACTAGCGGGAGGGGTGAGACCCAGTACTTC	CASSYSTSGRGETQYF	TRBD2	-	TRBJ2-5	TRBV6-5
TGCGCCAGCAGCCAGGGGACAGGATTCACCGGGGAGCTGTTTTTT	CASSQGTGFTGELFF	TRBD1	-	TRBJ2-2	TRBV4-3
TGCGCCAGCAGTGCCAGGGACGGGGGAGAGACCCAGTACTTC	CASSARDGGETQYF	-	once	TRBJ2-5	TRBV10-1
TGTGCCAGCACCGACCTTCGTAGAGGCTACGAGCAGTACTTC	CASTDLRRGYEQYF	-	-	TRBJ2-7	TRBV5-6
TGTGCCAGCAGGACGGGGGGGGTCACAGATACGCAGTATTTT	CASRTGGVTDTQYF	TRBD2	once	TRBJ2-3	TRBV6-5
TGTGCCAGCAGTAGTAGACTAGCGGGTAGCACAGATACGCAGTATTTT	CASSSRLAGSTDTQYF	TRBD2	-	TRBJ2-3	TRBV7-9
TGTGCCAGCAGCGCTAGCGGGAGGGCCACAGATACGCAGTATTTT	CASSASGRATDTQYF	TRBD2	-	TRBJ2-3	TRBV27
TGTGCCAGTAGTATAGGATCTAGCGGTCTCTCCTACGAGCAGTACTTC	CASSIGSSGLSYEQYF	TRBD2	-	TRBJ2-7	TRBV19
TGTGCCAGCAGCTTACTTCAGAATGAGCAGTTCTTC	CASSLLQNEQFF	-	-	TRBJ2-1	TRBV7-8
TGTGCCAGCAGCATCAACAATGAGCAGTTCTTC	CASSINNEQFF	-	-	TRBJ2-1	TRBV9
TGTGCCAGCAGCTTGGGGACAGGGTATAATGAAAAACTGTTTTTT	CASSLGTGYNEKLFF	TRBD1	once	TRBJ1-4	TRBV5-6
TGTGCCAGCAGCATCAGTGGGGGGGGGAACTACGAGCAGTACTTC	CASSISGGGNYEQYF	TRBD2	-	TRBJ2-7	TRBV27
TGTGCCAGCAGCTTAGGTAGCGGTCAGGGGAGGCGTGAAAAACTGTTTTTT	CASSLGSGQGRREKLFF	-	-	TRBJ1-4	TRBV7-8
TGCGCTAGCAGCCAAGTAATGGCAGGGACTAATGAAAAACTGTTTTTT	CASSQVMAGTNEKLFF	-	-	TRBJ1-4	TRBV4-1
TGTGCCAGTAGTGGGGACTACCTAACCAAGAATGAGCAGTTCTTC	CASSGDYLTKNEQFF	TRBD2	-	TRBJ2-1	TRBV19
TGTGCCAGCAGCTCCAGGGACAGGGGCGTCTACGAGCAGTACTTC	CASSSRDRGVYEQYF	TRBD1	few	TRBJ2-7	TRBV11-2
TGTGCCAGCAGTTACGCGGATACGCAGTATTTT	CASSYADTQYF	-	-	TRBJ2-3	TRBV6-5
TGTGCCAGCAGTCAATTTGGGGGATTTACCGGGGAGCTGTTTTTT	CASSQFGGFTGELFF	-	-	TRBJ2-2	TRBV6-6
TGTGCCAGTAGTTGGAAGGGGCGGTCCGCTGAAGCTTTCTTT	CASSWKGRSAEAFF	-	-	TRBJ1-1	TRBV19
TGTGCCATCAGTGAGTCAAGCGCAAGCTCTGGAAACACCATATATTTT	CAISESSASSGNTIYF	-	-	TRBJ1-3	TRBV10-3
TGTGCCAGCAGCTTAGAACGGAGGGTGCGCAGGGCCGGCACAGATACGCAGTATTTT	CASSLERRVRRAGTDTQYF	-	-	TRBJ2-3	TRBV7-6
TGTGCCAGCAGCTTGGAAGAAAGTAGGAATGAGCAGTTCTTC	CASSLEESRNEQFF	-	-	TRBJ2-1	TRBV5-6
TGTGCCAGCAGCTTGGTCGGGCGGGGGGGCTCCACAGATACGCAGTATTTT	CASSLVGRGGSTDTQYF	TRBD2	once	TRBJ2-3	TRBV5-4
TGTGCCAGCAGCTTCCCAGGGGGCGCTCATGGCTACACCTTC	CASSFPGGAHGYTF	TRBD1	-	TRBJ1-2	TRBV5-5
TGCGCCAGCAGCCGGTCCGGGACGGTAGGAGAGACCCAGTACTTC	CASSRSGTVGETQYF	-	-	TRBJ2-5	TRBV5-1
TGTGCCAGCAGTGAAGGTGGGGGGAGTGGAGGAAACACCATATATTTT	CASSEGGGSGGNTIYF	-	-	TRBJ1-3	TRBV2
TGTGCCAGCAGCTACGGGCTAGCGGTACAAGAGACCCAGTACTTC	CASSYGLAVQETQYF	TRBD2	-	TRBJ2-5	TRBV11-2